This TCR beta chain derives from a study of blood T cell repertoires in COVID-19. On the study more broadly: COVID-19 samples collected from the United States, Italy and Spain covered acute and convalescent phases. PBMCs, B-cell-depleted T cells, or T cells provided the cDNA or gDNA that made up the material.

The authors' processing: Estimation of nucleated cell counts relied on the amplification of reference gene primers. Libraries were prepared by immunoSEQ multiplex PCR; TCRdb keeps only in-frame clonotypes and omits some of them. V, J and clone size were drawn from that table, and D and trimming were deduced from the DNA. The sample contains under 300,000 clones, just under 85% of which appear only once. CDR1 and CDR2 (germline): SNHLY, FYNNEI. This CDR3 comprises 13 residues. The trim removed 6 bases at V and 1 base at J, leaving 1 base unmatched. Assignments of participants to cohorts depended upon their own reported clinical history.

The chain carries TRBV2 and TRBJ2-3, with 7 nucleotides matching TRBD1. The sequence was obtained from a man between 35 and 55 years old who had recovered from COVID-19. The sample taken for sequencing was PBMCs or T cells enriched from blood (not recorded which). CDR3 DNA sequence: TGTGCCAGCAGGGGACAGCGCACAGATACGCAGTATTTT. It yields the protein CASRGQRTDTQYF. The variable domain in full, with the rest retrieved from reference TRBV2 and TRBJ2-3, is EPEVTQTPSHQVTQMGQEVILRCVPISNHLYFYWYRQILGQKVEFLVSFYNNEISEKSEIFDDQFSVERPDGSNFTLKIRSTKLEDSAMYFCASRGQRTDTQYFGPGTRLTVL.